This T cell receptor (beta chain) was captured by sequencing in a study of beta chain features in type 1 diabetes. Only a few counts were recorded for this clone. The sequenced template was cDNA made from the entire isolated RNA. Sequencing used immunoSEQ multiplex PCR; TCRdb keeps in-frame clones, though not all of them. The table has 810,000 or so clones, 17% seen once. The junction had 6 bases not matched to a gene; V was cut back by 9 bases and J by 2 bases. The germline V gene has CDR1 SNHLY and CDR2 FYNNEI. CDR3 size: 14 residues. The sequenced sample was naive CD4+ T cells from blood. The chain is built from TRBV2 and TRBJ2-7; 11 nucleotides align to TRBD2. This receptor was taken from a woman younger than 30 in good health. CDR3 in DNA: TGTGCCAGTACACTAGCGGGGGCTCCCTACGAGCAGTACTTC. This sequence encodes CASTLAGAPYEQYF.